Below, one T cell receptor beta chain is given with its context. It lacks a known antigen. The record has no base qualities; no much larger clone is one base away. Receptor amplification or capture employed the immunoSEQ multiplex PCR assay. For most patients, genomic DNA was isolated with the Qiagen DNeasy Blood and Tissue Kit and shipped frozen to Adaptive Biotechnologies for TCR sequencing. For most patients, high-throughput TCR-beta CDR3 sequencing of genomic DNA was performed by Adaptive Biotechnologies. The authors processed their data as follows. Adaptive's ImmunoSEQ software was the source of the TCR sequencing data for 18 patients, while a few other patients were processed with MiXCR and VDJtools. To correct CD4 versus CD8 sorting errors, any sequence found in both subsets at a frequency ratio below 5:1 was removed. CDR3 nucleotide sequences shared by donor and recipient were removed because the origin of these sequences could not be assigned. Alloreactive clones required at least 2-fold expansion over unstimulated cells and minimum CFSE-low frequency of 0.002% (template counts) or 0.001% (read counts). Clones were considered mappable if detected in sequenced pre-transplant spleen, lymph node, or MLR CFSE-low populations of the donor or recipient. Cumulative frequency of alloreactive clones was calculated as a percentage of all sequences weighted by copy number. TCRdb carries this immuneACCESS record with in-frame sequences only. Its versions omit some clonotypes, under half of them owing to an unresolved V gene in the studies checked, with the rest unexplained. The D gene and trimming were derived from the DNA, and the V and J assignments and clone size from that table. The sample table holds around 100,000 clones, of which approximately 93% were seen once. 0.9% to 1.5% of the sample belongs to the ten largest clones.

The CDR3 holds 14 amino acids from the cysteine to the phenylalanine. Just the 42-base CDR3 DNA is kept, in frame starting at base 1. CDR1 and CDR2 are read off the germline V gene (reference sequence) as SEHNR and FQNEAQ. V is reduced by 2 bases and J by 7 bases, leaving a spacing of 15 bases between them. The intended sense of this specimen's time point label: cells obtained before transplantation from donor or recipient. CD3+CD4+ and CD3+CD8+ populations were FACS-sorted from unstimulated pre-transplant donor and recipient cells taken from spleen or lymph nodes. The data belong to a study of graft-versus-host responses after intestinal transplantation (dated by TCRdb to the early 2020s). With respect to the entire study: Recipients received multivisceral, liver-intestinal, or isolated intestinal transplants. Alloreactive clones were identified by sequencing pre-transplant mixed lymphocyte reaction products and comparing them with unstimulated pre-transplant donor and recipient T cells. Rather than being sequenced by the commercial service, samples from three later patients were sequenced in-house on an Illumina MiSeq and processed with MiXCR. Every recipient was given anti-thymocyte globulin induction, then maintenance tacrolimus and steroids for around three years. The cohort enrolled 20 to 25 intestinal transplant recipients including one retransplant, and 3 patients lacking pretransplant specimens were excluded. A peak of at least 4% donor T cells among recipient peripheral blood mononuclear cells was the definition used for donor T cell macrochimerism. Bulk TCR-beta CDR3 sequencing was used to track graft-versus-host and host-versus-graft alloreactive T cell clones in the graft, circulation and bone marrow after intestinal transplantation. On the study overall, not on this receptor specifically: GvH clones were found in recipient bone marrow, and some of the GvH clones appeared earlier in ileal mucosa or blood, which is consistent with an intestinal mucosal origin. Patients with donor T cell macrochimerism had high GvH to HvG T cell clonal ratios in their allografts. The relatively low number and heterogeneity of intestinal transplant patients limited the conclusions. Early after transplant, declines in HvG clones were associated with peak levels of circulating GvH clones.

The receptor's source is a human donor who was the organ donor for an intestinal transplant. The specimen comprised unstimulated CD8+ T cells sorted from spleen or lymph node cells, sampled before transplant. The chain joins TRBV7-9 to TRBJ2-7, with the D segment possibly TRBD1 or TRBD2, each aligning over 5 bases. The CDR3 amino acid sequence is: CASSLRGTPGEQYF. The DNA reads as follows: TGTGCCAGCAGCTTAAGAGGGACCCCCGGGGAGCAGTACTTC. The CDR3, completed at both ends by the reference TRBV7-9 and TRBJ2-7 genes, gives the full variable domain DTGVSQNPRHKITKRGQNVTFRCDPISEHNRLYWYRQTLGQGPEFLTYFQNEAQLEKSRLLSDRFSAERPKGSFSTLEIQRTEQGDSAMYLCASSLRGTPGEQYFGPGTRLTVT.